This T cell receptor (beta chain) comes out of a study of blood T cell repertoires in COVID-19. Study-level information: Whether acute or convalescent, the COVID-19 samples came from the United States, Italy and Spain. PBMCs, B-cell-depleted T cells, or T cells provided the cDNA or gDNA that made up the material.

This CDR3 contains 15 residues. Germline lookup yields CDR1 LNHDA and CDR2 SQIVND (reference sequence). V lost 10 bases, J lost 6 bases, and 21 bases lay in between. In the source study's methods: Estimated nucleated cell counts came from reference gene primer amplification. Some clones are missing from TCRdb's copy, which holds only in-frame ones; the method was immunoSEQ multiplex PCR. V and J calls and clone size follow that table, whereas D and trimming were derived from the DNA. The repertoire holds roughly 250,000 clones, with roughly 90% as singletons. The rearrangement uses TRBV19 and TRBJ2-2; a possible D gene is TRBD2 (5 bases). What was sequenced was peripheral blood. The clonotype was recovered from a man aged 55 to 70 who had recovered from COVID-19. The CDR3 DNA follows: TGTGCCACCCCGAGGAGGCCCTCTTCCGCCGGGGAGCTGTTTTTT. This translates into CATPRRPSSAGELFF.